This T cell receptor (beta chain) was captured in a study of healthy donors' naive CD4 and CD8 T cells. Overall study: Donors, half of them female, were 20-25, 40-50 or 60-70 years old.

Study findings and constraints: Bulk sequencing left alpha and beta chains unpaired.

A linear amplification protocol produced the TCR libraries from roughly 550 ng of total RNA. MiXCR, run by TCRdb on the reads, gives a single entry per CDR3 protein. The sample comprises about 200,000 distinct CDR3 sequences, around three quarters of which are singletons, and less than 2.5% rests with the top ten. Trimming at V came to 3 bases and at J to 4 bases, leaving 7 bases not matched to a gene. Germline assignment: CDR1 SGHRS and CDR2 YFSETQ. This CDR3 comprises 15 residues. A remark on this clonotype: What it binds is not known.

The clonotype originates from a pool of human donors in good health; the sample pools cells from several healthy donors. The chain links TRBV5-1 to TRBJ2-1; 7 positions agree with TRBD2. Sequencing input: naive CD4+ and CD8+ T cells sorted from blood, pooled from several donors. The CDR3, as DNA: TGCGCCAGCAGCTCTGCTAGCGGAACTTACAATGAGCAGTTCTTC. This codes for CASSSASGTYNEQFF. Supplemented by reference TRBV5-1 and TRBJ2-1, the full variable domain reads KAGVTQTPRYLIKTRGQQVTLSCSPISGHRSVSWYQQTPGQGLQFLFEYFSETQRNKGNFPGRFSGRQFSNSRSEMNVSTLELGDSALYLCASSSASGTYNEQFFGPGTRLTVL.